One sample yielded the 26 T cell receptor beta chains listed below, sequenced in a study of CXCR3-negative and CXCR3-positive naive CD8 T cells. UMI-labeled TRB cDNA libraries were prepared by 5' RACE. With the 5' RACE reads reprocessed, TCRdb shows one record per CDR3 protein and no DNA. The table counts about 130,000 distinct CDR3 sequences; roughly 0.3% lies in the top ten. The sample taken for sequencing was naive CXCR3- CD8+ T cells from blood. The subset: CD45RO-CCR7+CD27+CD95- naive CD8+ T cells lacking CXCR3 (TNR3-). These receptors came from a human donor in good health. Some clones in this sample may be carry-over from other donors' samples.

The chain couples TRBV23-1 to TRBJ2-7; TCRdb lists TRBD1, though no DNA is available to test this call. TRBV23-1 has ORF status, its function being uncertain. CDR3 size: 14 residues. The CDR3 here is CASRTGGYGYEQYF.

The chain combines TRBV7-2 with TRBJ2-1; as DNA is missing, the TRBD2 call by TCRdb cannot be tested. Germline V gene lookup returns CDR1 SGHTA and CDR2 FQGNSA. This CDR3 has 14 residues. CDR3 loop: CASSLGAGTGEQFF.

The J gene is TRBJ2-7, the V gene TRBV7-8. This CDR3 spans 13 amino acids. CDR1 and CDR2 (germline): SGHVS, FQNEAQ. CDR3 residues: CASSLNDDYEQYF.

The rearrangement links TRBV11-2 to TRBJ2-1; the D call of TRBD2 rests on TCRdb alone, since no DNA is present to check it. This CDR3 region has 15 residues. The V gene's germline CDR1 is SGHAT and CDR2 FQNNGV. CDR3 loop: CASSTYSGSANEQFF. Combining the CDR3 with reference TRBV11-2 and TRBJ2-1 gives the whole variable domain EAGVAQSPRYKIIEKRQSVAFWCNPISGHATLYWYQQILGQGPKLLIQFQNNGVVDDSQLPKDRFSAERLKGVDSTLKIQPAKLEDSAVYLCASSTYSGSANEQFFGPGTRLTVL.

This CDR3 reads CAGSADRLGDMNTEAFF. The chain combines TRBV5-1 with TRBJ1-1; TCRdb names TRBD1, which stays unverified in the absence of DNA. CDR3 length equals 17 residues. The germline CDR1 and CDR2 sequences are SGHRS and YFSETQ.

V usage is TRBV10-3 and J usage is TRBJ2-3; TCRdb designates TRBD1, a call that cannot be tested without DNA. CDR1 ENHRY and CDR2 SYGVKD come from the germline V gene. This CDR3 has 15 residues. This chain's CDR3 is CAISPGQWSTDTQYF.

The chain employs TRBV12-3 or TRBV12-4 and TRBJ2-3; without DNA, the TCRdb call of TRBD2 cannot be checked. CDR3 length equals 19 residues. The CDR3 region is CASFSGAGGPLGSPDTQYF.

The chain employs TRBV15 and TRBJ1-5. Germline CDR1 and CDR2: LNHNV and YYDKDF (reference sequence). The CDR3 extends over 15 amino acids. This CDR3 reads CATSRDGGTAQPQHF.

The chain has TRBV29-1 and TRBJ2-1; TCRdb's D call, TRBD2, is unchecked because there is no DNA. CDR3 size: 14 residues. Per germline, CDR1 SQVTM and CDR2 ANQGSEA. This CDR3 is CSVEGSGLAYEQFF.

This chain links TRBV13 with TRBJ1-1. CDR1 is PRHDT and CDR2 is FYEKMQ in the germline V gene (reference sequence). The CDR3 contains 14 residues. Here the CDR3 reads CASSLLRVGTEAFF.

J is TRBJ2-3 and V is TRBV7-9; no DNA is available, so the TRBD2 call from TCRdb remains unchecked. Germline V lookup: CDR1 SEHNR, CDR2 FQNEAQ (reference sequence). The CDR3 sequence is 17 residues long. CDR3 amino acids: CASSLATSGAITDTQYF.

V is TRBV30 and J is TRBJ1-1; checking the TCRdb D call of TRBD1 is not possible without DNA. CDR1 and CDR2 (germline): GTSNPN, SVGIG (reference sequence). This CDR3 has 13 residues. The CDR3 loop is CAWDGQPNTEAFF.

CDR3 protein: CASSYSGQTRPPDTQYF. The chain uses TRBV6-6 and TRBJ2-3; checking the TCRdb D call of TRBD1 is not possible without DNA. CDR3 length: 17 amino acids. CDR1 and CDR2 from the germline V gene are MNHNY and SVGAGI (reference sequence).

The V and J genes are TRBV13 and TRBJ2-7; TCRdb returns TRBD1, unconfirmable since there is no DNA. The germline gives CDR1 PRHDT, CDR2 FYEKMQ (reference sequence). CDR3 length: 16 residues. The CDR3 protein is CASSPYRDNSWYEQYF.

The gene calls are TRBV30 and TRBJ1-1. Germline V lookup: CDR1 GTSNPN, CDR2 SVGIG (reference sequence). The CDR3 is 13 residues long. CDR3 loop: CAWSVMANTEAFF.

The chain has TRBV5-1 and TRBJ2-3; the TCRdb D gene call, TRBD2, has no DNA to confirm it. This CDR3 has 16 amino acids. The germline CDR1 and CDR2 sequences are SGHRS and YFSETQ. CDR3 sequence: CASSPTSGGSTDTQYF.

The gene calls are TRBV29-1 and TRBJ2-2; TCRdb calls TRBD1, which cannot be checked without DNA. CDR3 length: 13 residues. CDR1 is SQVTM, CDR2 ANQGSEA, per germline. The CDR3 protein is CSVIRDNTGELFF.

The V gene is TRBV28, the J gene TRBJ1-3. The CDR3 runs to 14 residues. Germline loops: CDR1 MDHEN, CDR2 SYDVKM. CDR3: CASSTPESGNTIYF.

The chain has TRBV7-3 and TRBJ2-7; the D gene TCRdb calls, TRBD1, cannot be checked with no DNA. Germline V CDR1 and CDR2: SGHTA, FQGTGA. This CDR3 comprises 13 residues. The CDR3 reads CASSWDTDYEQYF.

CDR3 in amino acids: CSVVLTGGYEQYF. The chain has TRBV29-1 and TRBJ2-7; TCRdb indicates TRBD1, and absent DNA this call remains unverified. The V gene's germline CDR1 is SQVTM and CDR2 ANQGSEA. This CDR3 spans 13 amino acids.

The V and J genes are TRBV6-2 or TRBV6-3 and TRBJ2-7; checking the TCRdb D call of TRBD2 is not possible without DNA. The germline CDR1 and CDR2 sequences are MNHEY and SVGEGT. The CDR3 covers 13 residues. The CDR3 sequence is CASRTPASYEQYF.

The chain joins TRBV29-1 to TRBJ1-2. Per germline, CDR1 SQVTM and CDR2 ANQGSEA. The length of the CDR3 is 11 residues. The CDR3 sequence: CSVGTDYGYTF.

This sequence joins TRBV20-1 and TRBJ2-7; TCRdb's D call, TRBD1, is unchecked because there is no DNA. Germline V CDR1 and CDR2: DFQATT, SNEGSKA (reference sequence). The CDR3 spans 15 residues. The CDR3 loop is CSASPSVSLSYEQYF.

V is TRBV13 and J is TRBJ2-1; TCRdb calls TRBD2, which cannot be checked without DNA. Germline values: CDR1 PRHDT, CDR2 FYEKMQ (reference sequence). The length of the CDR3 is 15 residues. The CDR3 reads CASSSTSASYNEQFF.

The rearrangement joins TRBV7-6 to TRBJ1-1. The CDR3 is 13 amino acids. Per germline, CDR1 SGHVS and CDR2 FNYEAQ. The CDR3 spells CASSFDRDTEAFF.

The J gene is TRBJ1-2, the V gene TRBV29-1; without DNA, the TCRdb call of TRBD1 cannot be checked. Germline CDR1 SQVTM, CDR2 ANQGSEA. CDR3 length: 15 amino acids. The CDR3 spells CSVEDDSGRGFDYTF.